This TCR beta chain emerged from a study of identical twins. Trimming pared 7 bases from V and 2 bases from J, leaving 18 bases between. The CDR3 has 14 residues. CDR1 is DFQATT, CDR2 SNEGSKA, per germline (reference sequence). This clonotype was detected only a few times. TCRdb reanalysed the 5' RACE reads using MiXCR and keeps one entry per CDR3 protein. The sample lists 300,000 to 400,000 distinct CDR3 sequences; roughly 12% were seen once. These data were also reused for a study on yellow fever vaccine responses in identical twins.

Sequenced input: CD8+ T cells sorted from blood. The chain joins TRBV20-1 to TRBJ2-7; unclear D gene. The source is a woman aged 18-29 years in good health. The chain's CDR3 is CSVESLVAPYEQYF. CDR3 nucleotides: TGCAGTGTTGAATCTTTGGTAGCCCCCTACGAGCAGTACTTC.